A single sample is the source of the 30 T cell receptor beta chains below, sequenced in a study of T cell repertoires in cytomegalovirus infection. TCRdb used MiXCR to reprocess the reads, holding one entry per CDR3 protein. The sample lists 700,000 to 950,000 distinct CDR3 sequences, around a third occurring once. These receptors have no known antigen. This material consisted of cultured CD8+ T cells from PBMCs, taken from culture after CMV antigen stimulation. These receptors came from a human donor in good health (CMV status not recorded). Some clones in this sample may be carry-over from other donors' samples.

The rearrangement joins TRBV4-3 to TRBJ1-1; D is unclear. Trimming shortened V by 3 bases and J by 5 bases, and 10 bases separated the two germline ends. CDR3 length: 13 amino acids. Germline CDR1 and CDR2: LGHNA and YSLEER. The CDR3 DNA reads as TGCGCCAGCAGCCACACGGTCGGGACTGAAGCTTTCTTT. Amino acids: CASSHTVGTEAFF.

This clonotype was seen only a few times. V and J are TRBV4-1 and TRBJ2-2; possible D gene TRBD2, 5 bases. Trimming cost V 6 bases and J 9 bases, with 17 bases left between them. Germline V gene data show CDR1 as MGHRA and CDR2 as YSYEKL. The CDR3 consists of 14 residues. The CDR3 DNA follows: TGCGCCAGCAGTAATCGAGTAGGAGGTCGGGAGCTGTTTTTT. This gives the protein CASSNRVGGRELFF.

The chain joins TRBV2 to TRBJ2-3; D is ambiguous. V gave up 1 base and J gave up 2 bases, with 7 bases separating them. The CDR3 is made up of 14 amino acids. Germline loops: CDR1 SNHLY, CDR2 FYNNEI. The CDR3: CASSEVRPTDTQYF. In DNA form, the CDR3 reads TGTGCCAGCAGTGAAGTCAGACCCACAGATACGCAGTATTTT.

The V call is TRBV6-6, the J call TRBJ1-5; D may be TRBD1 (5 bases). This CDR3 is 14 amino acids long. Looked up from germline, CDR1 is MNHNY and CDR2 is SVGAGI (reference sequence). Trimming took 5 bases from V and 4 from J, leaving 12 bases between them. The CDR3 sequence is CASSASEGNQPQHF. As DNA, the CDR3 is TGTGCCAGCAGTGCGTCTGAGGGGAATCAGCCCCAGCATTTT.

The V call is TRBV7-9, the J call TRBJ2-3; no clear D gene. V dropped 2 bases and J dropped 4 bases, with 4 bases sitting between them. The CDR3 is 12 amino acids. The germline gives CDR1 SEHNR, CDR2 FQNEAQ (reference sequence). In DNA, the CDR3 is TGTGCCAGCAGCTTATATCCAGATACGCAGTATTTT. This sequence encodes CASSLYPDTQYF.

The gene calls are TRBV7-9 and TRBJ2-5, with D tentatively TRBD1 (7 bases). The CDR3 runs 14 residues. With 5 bases removed from V and 4 bases from J, the gap between germline ends came to 14 bases. Germline loops: CDR1 SEHNR, CDR2 FQNEAQ (reference sequence). In DNA form, the CDR3 reads TGTGCCAGCAGCACGCAGGGGGGTCCAGAGACCCAGTACTTC. The encoded protein is CASSTQGGPETQYF.

This clonotype was observed many times. The V call is TRBV7-8, the J call TRBJ1-1; no clear D gene. The length of the CDR3 is 14 residues. The ends were cut back, 2 bases at V and 3 bases at J, with 10 bases in the middle. Germline V CDR1 and CDR2: SGHVS, FQNEAQ. The CDR3 here is CASSLFSTDTEAFF. DNA of the CDR3: TGTGCCAGCAGCTTATTTAGTACGGACACTGAAGCTTTCTTT.

The rearrangement links TRBV7-6 to TRBJ2-1; TRBD2 matches 10 bases. The V gene end was trimmed by 0 bases and the J gene end by 7 bases; junction bases not matched to a gene: 6. This CDR3 comprises 16 residues. Looked up from germline, CDR1 is SGHVS and CDR2 is FNYEAQ. Here the CDR3 reads CASSLAGLAGVNEQFF. The CDR3 DNA is TGTGCCAGCAGCTTAGCTGGTCTAGCGGGGGTGAATGAGCAGTTCTTC.

The chain employs TRBV6-5 and TRBJ1-2; D may be TRBD1 (6 bases). The CDR3 contains 16 residues. The V gene lost 4 bases and the J gene lost 5 bases, with 20 bases spanning the gap. Germline CDR1 reads MNHEY; CDR2 reads SVGAGI. The CDR3 DNA is TGTGCCAGCAGTTTCGTCGGAGGGGGAGTAGAATATGGCTACACCTTC. Protein: CASSFVGGGVEYGYTF.

The chain carries TRBV2 and TRBJ2-7; D call uncertain. This CDR3 is built from 14 residues. Germline loops: CDR1 SNHLY, CDR2 FYNNEI. Trimming left V 2 bases short and J 2 bases short, with 10 bases between. In nucleotides, the CDR3 is TGTGCCAGCAGTGAAAACAGACTTACCTACGAGCAGTACTTC. Translation gives CASSENRLTYEQYF.

This clonotype was seen repeatedly, ten times or more. The chain joins TRBV7-3 to TRBJ1-2, with D maybe TRBD1 (5 bases). In germline, CDR1 is SGHTA, CDR2 FQGTGA. V gave up 5 bases and J gave up 3 bases, with 13 bases separating them. This CDR3 comprises 14 residues. The chain's CDR3 is CASSNQGADYGYTF. The CDR3 bases are TGTGCCAGCAGCAACCAGGGAGCTGACTATGGCTACACCTTC.

The rearrangement links TRBV6-2 or TRBV6-3 to TRBJ2-7; 7 bases are a match to TRBD1. CDR3 length equals 15 residues. V lost 2 bases to trimming and J lost 1 base; unmatched junction nucleotides: 5. CDR1 is MNHEY and CDR2 is SVGEGT in the germline V gene. The CDR3 bases are TGTGCCAGCAGTTACAGCCCGGGACAGTCCTACGAGCAGTACGTC. Encoded protein: CASSYSPGQSYEQYV.

The genes are TRBV6-1 and TRBJ1-5, with D unclear. The V gene lost 3 bases and the J gene lost 1 base, with 10 bases spanning the gap. CDR3 size: 15 residues. CDR1 is MNHNS and CDR2 is SASEGT in the germline V gene. Here the CDR3 DNA reads TGTGCCAGCAGTGATGAGGATGTGAGCAATCAGCCCCAGCATTTT. This gives the protein CASSDEDVSNQPQHF.

This sequence joins TRBV6-5 and TRBJ1-1; tentatively, D is TRBD1 (5 bases). Germline loops: CDR1 MNHEY, CDR2 SVGAGI. The ends were cut back, 4 bases at V and 7 bases at J, with 13 bases in the middle. The CDR3 spans 13 residues. The CDR3, as DNA: TGTGCCAGCAGTTCCAACCCGACAGTTGAAGCTTTCTTT. Translation: CASSSNPTVEAFF.

The CDR3 bases are TGCGCCAGCAGCCAAGAACGTCCCTCTGAAGCTTTCTTT. It translates to CASSQERPSEAFF. The rearrangement joins TRBV4-3 to TRBJ1-1; D ambiguous. The V end was cut by 0 bases, the J end by 6 bases, with 8 bases between. Germline CDR1 and CDR2: LGHNA and YSLEER. The length of the CDR3 is 13 residues.

This clonotype was counted between two and nine times. The gene calls are TRBV6-2 or TRBV6-3 and TRBJ2-3, with unresolved D. The CDR3 runs to 14 residues. Trimming stripped 5 bases from V and 0 bases from J, with 9 bases between. Germline V gives CDR1 MNHEY, CDR2 SVGEGT. The CDR3 bases are TGTGCCAGCAGTACAGCCGCTAGCACAGATACGCAGTATTTT. Its protein product is CASSTAASTDTQYF.

This clonotype was seen a handful of times. This CDR3 is CASSLARRFSQETQYF. CDR3 nucleotides: TGTGCCAGCAGCTTAGCGAGGAGATTCTCCCAAGAGACCCAGTACTTC. This chain links TRBV7-6 with TRBJ2-5; unclear D gene. CDR3 length: 16 amino acids. CDR1 and CDR2 (germline): SGHVS, FNYEAQ. V lost 0 bases to trimming and J lost 1 base, with 12 bases between them.

The CDR3 nucleotides are TGTGCCAGCACTAGCGGCCTCTCCTACGAGCAGTACTTC. It translates to CASTSGLSYEQYF. The rearrangement joins TRBV12-3 or TRBV12-4 to TRBJ2-7; 7 positions match TRBD2. V trimming: 7 bases; J trimming: 0 bases; junction bases outside the gene matches: 3. This CDR3 is 13 amino acids long.

The CDR3 sequence is CSATGGSEQYF. The CDR3 bases are TGCAGCGCCACGGGTGGGTCCGAGCAGTACTTC. J is TRBJ2-7 and V is TRBV29-1, with D hard to call. Looked up from germline, CDR1 is SQVTM and CDR2 is ANQGSEA. Trimming cost V 7 bases and J 6 bases, with 13 bases left between them. The CDR3 has 11 residues.

This clonotype occurred many times. The V call is TRBV12-3 or TRBV12-4, the J call TRBJ2-5, with D perhaps TRBD2 (5 bases). The CDR3 covers 13 residues. Trimming took 6 bases from V and 5 from J, leaving 13 bases between them. The CDR3 region is CASSSEGFETQYF. In DNA form, the CDR3 reads TGTGCCAGCAGCTCTGAGGGTTTTGAGACCCAGTACTTC.

The chain is built from TRBV24-1 and TRBJ2-1; D ambiguous. Germline-derived CDR1 and CDR2 are KGHDR and SFDVKD. Trimming took off 6 bases at V and 4 bases at J, with 27 bases between the two ends. The CDR3 is 19 residues long. CDR3: CATSSTGKGQTAPYNEQFF. CDR3 nucleotides: TGTGCCACCAGTTCAACCGGTAAGGGTCAAACCGCGCCTTACAATGAGCAGTTCTTC.

As concerns this clonotype: The junction differs from germline at one of its ends, possibly a read error. The chain employs TRBV7-4 and TRBJ2-3, with 9 bases that match TRBD2. The CDR3 totals 18 residues. Germline V CDR1 and CDR2: SGHVT, SQSDAQ. CDR3 bases: TGTGCCGGCAGCGCAGGGTCGCGGGGGGGTGGGGACACAGATACGCAGTATTTT. Protein product: CAGSAGSRGGGDTDTQYF.

Turning to this clonotype: A read error may explain this, as a much larger clone is one base away. The V and J genes are TRBV7-2 and TRBJ2-5; TRBD1 might be the D (5 bases). The CDR3 contains 16 residues. CDR1 SGHTA and CDR2 FQGNSA come from the germline V gene. In DNA, the CDR3 is TGTTCCAGCAGCACCCTAGGGGCAATAAATCAAGAGACCCAGTACTTC. Its translation is CSSSTLGAINQETQYF. Based on the CDR3 plus reference TRBV7-2 and TRBJ2-5, the full variable domain is GAGVSQSPSNKVTEKGKDVELRCDPISGHTALYWYRQSLGQGLEFLIYFQGNSAPDKSGLPSDRFSAERTGGSVSTLTIQRTQQEDSAVYLCSSSTLGAINQETQYFGPGTRLLVL.

The gene calls are TRBV7-9 and TRBJ2-1; a possible D gene is TRBD2 (7 bases). Germline CDR1 SEHNR, CDR2 FQNEAQ (reference sequence). The CDR3 is 17 residues long. V was cut by 2 bases and J by 3 bases, with 17 bases left in between. The chain's CDR3 is CASSLPGRGGGYNEQFF. In DNA, the CDR3 is TGTGCCAGCAGCTTACCTGGGAGAGGGGGGGGCTACAATGAGCAGTTCTTC.

This clonotype was counted only a few times. The chain employs TRBV7-9 and TRBJ2-7; D not resolved. The CDR3 loop spans 13 amino acids. The V and J ends lost 4 bases and 4 bases respectively, with 11 bases between them. CDR1 and CDR2 from the germline V gene are SEHNR and FQNEAQ (reference sequence). DNA for the CDR3: TGTGCCAGCAGCTCGCCGTGGAGTTACGAGCAGTACGTC. It specifies CASSSPWSYEQYV.

This clonotype was seen only a few times. The genes are TRBV12-3 or TRBV12-4 and TRBJ1-1; D is perhaps TRBD1 (5 bases). This CDR3 spans 13 amino acids. Between the trimmed V and J ends, which lost 1 base and 8 bases, there was a span of 11 bases. CDR3 sequence (DNA): TGTGCCAGCAGTTTAGATTTCAGGGTGGAAGCTTTCTTT. Its translation is CASSLDFRVEAFF.

This chain links TRBV5-4 with TRBJ1-2, with TRBD1 matching over 7 bases. Germline CDR1 SGHNT, CDR2 YYREEE (reference sequence). Losses at the gene ends were 4 bases for V and 6 bases for J; bases not matched to a gene: 6. The CDR3 is 13 amino acids. The CDR3 nucleotides read TGTGCCAGCAGCCCAGGCAGGGGGGATGGCTACACCTTC. Translating it yields CASSPGRGDGYTF.

This chain joins TRBV7-9 and TRBJ1-1, with D hard to call. Trimming removed 4 bases from V and 5 bases from J, with 8 bases in between. The germline V gene has CDR1 SEHNR and CDR2 FQNEAQ (reference sequence). The CDR3 has 12 residues. CDR3 region: CASSSAGTEAFF. DNA for the CDR3: TGTGCCAGCAGCTCCGCAGGTACTGAAGCTTTCTTT.

Note on this clonotype: The junction and the germline gene differ at one end; a read error may be behind it. This chain uses TRBV7-9 with TRBJ1-4; TRBD1 matches at 10 bases. The CDR3 runs to 16 residues. The V gene's germline CDR1 is SEHNR and CDR2 FQNEAQ (reference sequence). Written as DNA, the CDR3 is TGTGCCAGCAGCGCACCCCGGGACAGGGGAAATGAAAAACTGCTTTTT. Its translation is CASSAPRDRGNEKLLF.

This clonotype has a handful of counts. The chain is built from TRBV6-6 and TRBJ1-1; D unclear. The CDR3 loop spans 14 amino acids. Germline assignment: CDR1 MNHNY and CDR2 SVGAGI (reference sequence). V lost 6 bases and J lost 1, with 12 bases in between. The CDR3 loop is CASSLRVPNTEAFF. CDR3 in DNA: TGTGCCAGCAGCCTCCGTGTCCCGAACACTGAAGCTTTCTTT.